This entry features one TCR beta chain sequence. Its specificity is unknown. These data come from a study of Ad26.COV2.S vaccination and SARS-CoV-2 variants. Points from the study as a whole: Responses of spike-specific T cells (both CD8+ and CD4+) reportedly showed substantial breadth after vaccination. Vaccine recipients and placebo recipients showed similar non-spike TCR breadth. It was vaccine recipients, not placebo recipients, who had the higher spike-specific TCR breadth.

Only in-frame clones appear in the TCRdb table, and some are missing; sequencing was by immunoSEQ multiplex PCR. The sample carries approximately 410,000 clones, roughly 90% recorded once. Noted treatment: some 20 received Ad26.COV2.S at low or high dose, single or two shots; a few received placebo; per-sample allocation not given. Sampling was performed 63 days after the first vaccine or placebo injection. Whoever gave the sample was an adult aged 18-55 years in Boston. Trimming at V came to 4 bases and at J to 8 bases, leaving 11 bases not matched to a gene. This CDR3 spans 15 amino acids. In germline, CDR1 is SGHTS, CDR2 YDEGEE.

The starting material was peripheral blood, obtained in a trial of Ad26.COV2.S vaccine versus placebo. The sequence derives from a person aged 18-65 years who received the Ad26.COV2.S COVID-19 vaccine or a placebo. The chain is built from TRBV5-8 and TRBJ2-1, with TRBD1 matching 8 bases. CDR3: CASSLTGGKWDEQFF. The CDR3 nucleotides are TGTGCCAGCAGCCTAACAGGGGGAAAGTGGGATGAGCAGTTCTTC.